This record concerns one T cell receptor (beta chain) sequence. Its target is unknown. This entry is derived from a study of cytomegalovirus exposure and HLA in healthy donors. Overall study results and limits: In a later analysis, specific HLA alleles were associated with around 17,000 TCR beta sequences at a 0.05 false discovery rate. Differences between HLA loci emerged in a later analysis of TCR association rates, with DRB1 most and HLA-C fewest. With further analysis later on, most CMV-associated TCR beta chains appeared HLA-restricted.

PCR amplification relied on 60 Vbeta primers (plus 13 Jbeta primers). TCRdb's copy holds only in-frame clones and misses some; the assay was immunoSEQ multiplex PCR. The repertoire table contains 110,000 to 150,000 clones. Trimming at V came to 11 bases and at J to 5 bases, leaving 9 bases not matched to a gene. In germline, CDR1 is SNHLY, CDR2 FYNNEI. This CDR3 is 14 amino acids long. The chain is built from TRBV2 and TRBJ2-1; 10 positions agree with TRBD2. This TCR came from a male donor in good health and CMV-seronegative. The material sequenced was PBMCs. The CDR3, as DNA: TGTGCCTCCAGGACCAGCGGGGGGGACAATGAGCAGTTCTTC. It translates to CASRTSGGDNEQFF.